This record concerns one T cell receptor (beta chain) sequence. These data belong to a study of T cell changes during pregnancy in multiple sclerosis. The CDR3 totals 18 residues. The V gene lost 5 bases and the J gene lost 2 bases, with 22 bases spanning the gap. Germline V gives CDR1 SEHNR, CDR2 FQNEAQ (reference sequence). Data came from immunoSEQ multiplex PCR; TCRdb stores just in-frame clones and leaves some out. The sample gives fewer than 150,000 clones, roughly 95% of which show up once; over 0.35% is in the top ten. This specimen consisted of peripheral blood, obtained after pregnancy. The rearrangement uses TRBV7-9 and TRBJ2-4; weak D call: TRBD1 (7 bases). The receptor's source is a female donor with multiple sclerosis, enrolled in a pregnancy study. The CDR3: CASSPFSSRGAPKNIQYF. CDR3 in DNA: TGTGCCAGCAGCCCCTTCTCCTCCAGGGGGGCCCCCAAAAACATTCAGTACTTC.